The T cell receptor beta chain under discussion was sequenced for a study of CD8+ T cells in alopecia areata. About the study: The share of scalp area affected provided the severity score for treated patients. Study observations and caveats: Among the 100 top clones, expanded CD8+ clones, like scalp clonality, were significantly decreased by tofacitinib.

The authors extracted RNA and reverse transcribed it into cDNA as the sequencing template. TCRdb's copy holds only in-frame clones and misses some; the assay was immunoSEQ multiplex PCR. The sample consists of 80,000 to 95,000 clones, 44% of them appearing once. The treatment was: oral pan-JAK inhibitor, 5-10 mg twice daily. With respect to this clone: Its antigen is unidentified.

The receptor was isolated from a human donor with alopecia areata. Source: CD8+ T cells sorted from blood, taken at week 24, from a patient treated with tofacitinib.

The CDR3 sequence is CASRAWPDTQYF. CDR3 sequence (DNA): TGTGCCAGCAGGGCCTGGCCAGATACGCAGTATTTT. The rearrangement joins TRBV25-1 to TRBJ2-3; D not certain. Germline V lookup: CDR1 MGHDK, CDR2 SYGVNS. The CDR3 consists of 12 residues. V lost 6 bases and J lost 4, with 8 bases in between.